The 8 T cell receptor beta chains given below trace back to one sample, sequenced in a study of shared clonotypes between healthy human individuals. The assay was immunoSEQ multiplex PCR, and TCRdb's table has in-frame clones only and misses some. The sample lists some 580,000 clones, about 98% occurring once. CD45RO-negative CD8 cells positively selected for CCR7 made up the naive population, which excluded terminally differentiated effector memory CD45RA+ cells. Sequenced: naive CD8+ T cells sorted from blood. All receptors come from a young man in good health.

V gene TRBV10-1 combines with J gene TRBJ2-1; D unresolved. CDR3 length: 13 amino acids. Germline V CDR1 and CDR2: WNHNN, SYGVQD (reference sequence). V was pared by 3 bases and J by 9 bases, with 12 bases between. The chain's CDR3 is CASSDSDWGEQFF. In DNA form, the CDR3 reads TGCGCCAGCAGTGATTCCGACTGGGGTGAGCAGTTCTTC.

The chain couples TRBV4-1 to TRBJ1-4; tentative D call: TRBD1 (5 bases). There are 15 residues in the CDR3. V gave up 1 base and J gave up 8 bases, with 14 bases separating them. Per the germline V gene, CDR1 is MGHRA and CDR2 is YSYEKL. CDR3 protein: CASSQAGTGWEKLFF. The CDR3, as DNA: TGCGCCAGCAGCCAAGCGGGGACCGGATGGGAAAAACTGTTTTTT.

This clone was seen just once. Within the sample, other DNA sequences also encode this same CDR3. The CDR3 coding sequence is TGTGCCAGCAGCTTGGAGGGCAGCACAGATACGCAGTATTTT. Translated, it gives CASSLEGSTDTQYF. The chain combines TRBV5-4 with TRBJ2-3; unclear D gene. CDR1 and CDR2 (germline): SGHNT, YYREEE (reference sequence). The CDR3 length is 14 residues. With 0 bases removed from V and 0 bases from J, the gap between germline ends came to 5 bases.

The V call is TRBV2, the J call TRBJ2-7; tentatively, D is TRBD1 or TRBD2 (5 bases each). The germline CDR1 and CDR2 sequences are SNHLY and FYNNEI. V lost 7 bases and J 1 base, leaving 20 bases between the germline ends. The CDR3 sequence is 16 residues long. CDR3 protein: CASIGGGARASYEQYF. Written as DNA, the CDR3 is TGTGCCAGCATTGGGGGTGGAGCCCGGGCATCCTACGAGCAGTACTTC. The variable domain in full, completed from reference TRBV2 and TRBJ2-7, reads EPEVTQTPSHQVTQMGQEVILRCVPISNHLYFYWYRQILGQKVEFLVSFYNNEISEKSEIFDDQFSVERPDGSNFTLKIRSTKLEDSAMYFCASIGGGARASYEQYFGPGTRLTVT.

This chain links TRBV28 with TRBJ1-4; D remains ambiguous. V was shortened by 8 bases and J by 4 bases, with 11 bases between the two germline ends. CDR3 length: 13 amino acids. Germline V gives CDR1 MDHEN, CDR2 SYDVKM. Here the CDR3 reads CASLGILNEKLFF. DNA for the CDR3: TGTGCCAGCCTAGGGATACTTAATGAAAAACTGTTTTTT.

This rearrangement joins TRBV14 to TRBJ1-1; maybe TRBD1 (5 bases). The CDR3 runs 15 residues. V gave up 5 bases and J gave up 0 bases, with 13 bases separating them. Germline lookup yields CDR1 SGHDN and CDR2 FVKESK. Written as DNA, the CDR3 is TGTGCCAGCAGCGAAGGGGCAGGACTGAACACTGAAGCTTTCTTT. Translated, it gives CASSEGAGLNTEAFF.

The genes are TRBV6-6 and TRBJ2-3; D is undetermined. The CDR3 sequence is 16 residues long. CDR1 MNHNY and CDR2 SVGAGI come from the germline V gene (reference sequence). Trimming left V 0 bases short and J 6 bases short, with 16 bases between. In DNA, the CDR3 is TGTGCCAGCAGTTACTCTGAGAGGTCCACTTGGGATACGCAGTATTTT. Translated: CASSYSERSTWDTQYF.

The gene calls are TRBV19 and TRBJ2-2; D tentatively fits TRBD1 or TRBD2 (5 bases each). Per the germline V gene, CDR1 is LNHDA and CDR2 is SQIVND (reference sequence). The CDR3 sequence is 15 residues long. V was shortened by 3 bases and J by 3 bases, with 11 bases between the two germline ends. The CDR3 sequence is CASSIAGADTGELFF. Written as DNA, the CDR3 is TGTGCCAGTAGTATCGCCGGGGCCGACACCGGGGAGCTGTTTTTT.